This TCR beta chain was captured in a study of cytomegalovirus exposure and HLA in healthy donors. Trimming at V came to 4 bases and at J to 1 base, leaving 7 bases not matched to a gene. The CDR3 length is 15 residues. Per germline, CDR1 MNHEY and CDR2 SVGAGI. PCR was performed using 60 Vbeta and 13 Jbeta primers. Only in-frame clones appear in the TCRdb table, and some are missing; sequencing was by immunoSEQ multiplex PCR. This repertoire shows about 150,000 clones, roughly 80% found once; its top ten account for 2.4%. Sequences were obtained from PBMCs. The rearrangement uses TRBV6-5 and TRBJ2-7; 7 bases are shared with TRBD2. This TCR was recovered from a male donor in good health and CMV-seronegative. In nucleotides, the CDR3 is TGTGCCAGCAGTTCCACTCGCGGGAGTTCCTACGAGCAGTACTTC. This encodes CASSSTRGSSYEQYF.